Shown below are 8 T cell receptor beta chains from a single sample sequenced in a study of blood T cell repertoires in COVID-19. Generated by immunoSEQ multiplex PCR, the TCRdb table keeps only in-frame clones and is missing some. Of approximately 100,000 clones in the sample, over 85% are singletons; the top ten hold around 6%. Sequencing was carried out using peripheral blood. The receptor set was obtained from a man between 65 and 85 years old with acute or convalescent COVID-19.

J is TRBJ1-1 and V is TRBV20-1; D is unclear. Germline V gene lookup returns CDR1 DFQATT and CDR2 SNEGSKA (reference sequence). The ends were cut back, 2 bases at V and 7 bases at J, with 8 bases in the middle. This CDR3 region has 11 residues. DNA for the CDR3: TGCAGTGCTAGAATGGAGGGTGAAGCTTTCTTT. Protein: CSARMEGEAFF.

The chain uses TRBV7-9 and TRBJ1-4; the D gene is possibly TRBD1 (5 bases). Germline V gene sequence: CDR1 SEHNR, CDR2 FQNEAQ (reference sequence). The germline V and J ends were trimmed by 5 bases and 7 bases, with 11 bases remaining between them. This CDR3 is 13 amino acids long. CDR3 amino acids: CASSLDRSEKLFF. As DNA, the CDR3 is TGTGCCAGCAGCCTAGACAGATCTGAAAAACTGTTTTTT.

V and J are TRBV3-1 (or the pseudogene TRBV3-2) and TRBJ1-1; 10 bases map to TRBD1. The CDR3 length is 13 residues. After removal of 1 base from V and 11 bases from J, the junction contained 4 bases not matched to a gene. The germline gives CDR1 LGHDT, CDR2 YNNKEL (reference sequence). In nucleotides, the CDR3 is TGTGCCAGCAGCCAAGGACAGGGGGCGGTGGCTTTCTTT. Translation: CASSQGQGAVAFF.

V usage is TRBV10-1 and J usage is TRBJ1-1; D is undetermined. V dropped 7 bases and J dropped 7 bases, with 10 bases sitting between them. CDR1 WNHNN and CDR2 SYGVQD come from the germline V gene (reference sequence). This CDR3 region has 11 residues. Here the CDR3 reads CASNPRGEAFF. For the CDR3, the DNA is TGCGCCAGCAACCCCCGGGGTGAAGCTTTCTTT.

The chain joins TRBV4-3 to TRBJ2-7, with 7 bases aligning to TRBD2. Germline CDR1 is LGHNA and CDR2 is YSLEER. Unmatched junction bases numbered 3, after V lost 4 bases and J lost 0 bases. This CDR3 region has 14 residues. As DNA, the CDR3 is TGCGCCAGCAGCCTTACGGGGGGCTCCTACGAGCAGTACTTC. Amino acids: CASSLTGGSYEQYF.

This chain uses TRBV3-1 (or the pseudogene TRBV3-2) with TRBJ1-3; D uncertain. The CDR3 has 16 amino acids. V was cut by 2 bases and J by 4 bases, with 15 bases left in between. CDR1 is LGHDT, CDR2 YNNKEL, per germline (reference sequence). CDR3 DNA sequence: TGTGCCAGCAGCCAAAAGGCGGGGATCGGCGGAAACACCATATATTTT. The encoded protein is CASSQKAGIGGNTIYF.

This chain joins TRBV5-5 and TRBJ2-7, with D maybe TRBD1 (6 bases). V was clipped by 0 bases and J by 0 bases, with 7 bases between them. The germline V gene encodes CDR1 SGHKS and CDR2 YYEKEE (reference sequence). This CDR3 is 14 amino acids long. The CDR3 DNA reads as TGTGCCAGCAGCTTGGCAGGGGTCTCCTACGAGCAGTACTTC. Translating it yields CASSLAGVSYEQYF.

In DNA form, the CDR3 reads TGCGCCAGCAGGGATACGGGGATGAACACTGAAGCTTTCTTT. Translating gives CASRDTGMNTEAFF. This rearrangement joins TRBV5-1 to TRBJ1-1; D gene ambiguous. Germline values: CDR1 SGHRS, CDR2 YFSETQ. The CDR3 extends over 14 amino acids. V was trimmed by 5 bases and J by 0 bases, leaving 11 bases between them.